This is a list of T cell receptor beta chains from one sample in a study of cytomegalovirus exposure and HLA in healthy donors. Sequenced by immunoSEQ multiplex PCR; TCRdb stores in-frame clones only, minus some. The sample lists 150,000 or so clones, roughly 77% occurring once. Source material: PBMCs. The receptors originated from a man younger than 45 in good health and CMV-seropositive. CDR3s include the opening cysteine and the closing phenylalanine or tryptophan. The D gene is left open where the match is weak. Rows may omit the clone size; those that give it use once, few, many or a size class.

clone size	CDR3 length	V gene	J gene	D gene	CDR3 DNA	CDR3 protein
NA	12	TRBV5-1	TRBJ2-5	TRBD1	TGCGCCAGCAGTTTGACAGGGGAGACCCAGTACTTC	CASSLTGETQYF
NA	16	TRBV6-5	TRBJ2-1	NA	TGTGCCAGCAGTTACTCGTCACTGCGACATTACAATGAGCAGTTCTTC	CASSYSSLRHYNEQFF
NA	13	TRBV6-5	TRBJ2-7	TRBD2	TGTGCCACGGGAGGGGGGTCAAACTACGAGCAGTACTTC	CATGGGSNYEQYF
NA	15	TRBV6-5	TRBJ1-3	NA	TGTGCCAGCAGGGGCTTTGGTTACTCTGGAAACACCATATATTTT	CASRGFGYSGNTIYF
NA	13	TRBV5-4	TRBJ1-1	NA	TGTGCCAGCAGCCTAGACAGAGACACTGAAGCTTTCTTT	CASSLDRDTEAFF
NA	15	TRBV6-6	TRBJ2-1	NA	TGTGCCAGCAGGGGGCCTGGGCTTCACTACAATGAGCAGTTCTTC	CASRGPGLHYNEQFF
NA	18	TRBV11-2	TRBJ2-3	NA	TGTGCCAGCAGCTCCCCCAACAGAGGGCCCCTTAGCACAGATACGCAGTATTTT	CASSSPNRGPLSTDTQYF
NA	16	TRBV5-1	TRBJ2-7	TRBD2	TGCGCCAGCAGCTTAACGGGACTAGCGGACCGCTACGAGCAGTACTTC	CASSLTGLADRYEQYF
NA	15	TRBV7-9	TRBJ2-7	NA	TGTTCCAGCAGTTCTCCGGACAGGGAGGGTCACGAGCAGTACTTC	CSSSSPDREGHEQYF
few	15	TRBV4-2	TRBJ2-3	TRBD2	TGTGCCAGCAGCCGTTCTAGCGGGAGCACAGATACGCAGTATTTT	CASSRSSGSTDTQYF
NA	16	TRBV18	TRBJ2-1	TRBD1	TGTGCCAGCTCACCACGGGCGGACAGGGGGCCCAATGAGCAGTTCTTC	CASSPRADRGPNEQFF
NA	13	TRBV12-2	TRBJ2-7	NA	TGTGCAAGTCGCTTTACCCCTGCTAGAGAGCAGTACTTC	CASRFTPAREQYF
NA	15	TRBV6-5	TRBJ2-2	NA	TGTGCCAGCAGGCCCGACTCAGAGAACACCGGGGAGCTGTTTTTT	CASRPDSENTGELFF
NA	17	TRBV30	TRBJ2-1	TRBD2	TGTGCCTGGAGGGGGACTAGCGGGGGGGCGAGGGTGAATGAGCAGTTCTTC	CAWRGTSGGARVNEQFF
NA	13	TRBV6-1	TRBJ2-1	TRBD1	TGTGCCAGTCGGACAGGGGCTAACCATGAGCAGTTCTTC	CASRTGANHEQFF
NA	16	TRBV28	TRBJ2-7	TRBD2	TGTGCCAGCAGACCGAACGGCGCGGGAGGGTTCTACGAGCAGTACTTC	CASRPNGAGGFYEQYF
once	15	TRBV13	TRBJ2-1	TRBD1	TGTGCCAGCAGCTTAGCTACCTACAGGGGAAATGAGCAGTTCTTC	CASSLATYRGNEQFF
NA	14	TRBV11-3	TRBJ2-7	TRBD2	TGTGCCAGCAGCCCTGGGGGGGTTAGCGGGGCGCAGTACTTC	CASSPGGVSGAQYF
NA	14	TRBV2	TRBJ1-1	TRBD1	TGTGCCAGCAGAGCAGGGGGCTGGAACACTGAAGCTTTCTTT	CASRAGGWNTEAFF
few	16	TRBV4-3	TRBJ1-3	TRBD1	TGCGCCAGCAGCCAAGATGAGGCGGGACAGGGAAACACCATATATTTT	CASSQDEAGQGNTIYF
NA	12	TRBV6-6	TRBJ1-2	NA	TGTGCCAGTAAAACAGGGAACTATGGCTACACCTTC	CASKTGNYGYTF
NA	17	TRBV4-2	TRBJ2-5	TRBD2	TGTGCCAGCAGCAATAGCGGGGGGGCGGGGTACCAAGAGACCCAGTACTTC	CASSNSGGAGYQETQYF
once	16	TRBV7-2	TRBJ1-3	NA	TGTGCCAGCAGCCCTTCAGGGGCGAGCTCTGGAAACACCATATATTTT	CASSPSGASSGNTIYF
NA	14	TRBV6-5	TRBJ1-3	NA	TGTGCCAGCAGGGACATCAGCTCTGGAAACACCATATATTTT	CASRDISSGNTIYF
NA	13	TRBV5-4	TRBJ2-2	NA	TGTGCCAGCAGCTTGGAATTTTCGGGGGAGCTGTTTTTT	CASSLEFSGELFF
NA	15	TRBV6-5	TRBJ2-7	TRBD1	TGTGCCAGCAGTTCCCCGGGACAGGGTTCCGACGAGCAGTACTTC	CASSSPGQGSDEQYF
NA	16	TRBV9	TRBJ2-1	TRBD2	TGTGCCAGCAGCGTGGGGAGCGGGGGGGCCTACAATGAGCAGTTCTTC	CASSVGSGGAYNEQFF
NA	14	TRBV27	TRBJ2-1	TRBD1	TGTGCCAGCAGTTTATGGGACAGGGACAATGAGCAGTTCTTC	CASSLWDRDNEQFF
NA	19	TRBV14	TRBJ1-2	TRBD1	TGTGCCAGCAGCCAAGGGCCTGTCGGGGCGTGGACAGGAGATTATGGCTACACCTTC	CASSQGPVGAWTGDYGYTF
once	13	TRBV7-3	TRBJ1-2	TRBD1	TGTGCCAGCAGCTCCGGACAGGGAAAGGGCTACACCTTC	CASSSGQGKGYTF
NA	13	TRBV6-5	TRBJ2-7	TRBD1	TGTGCCAGCAAGGGCAGGGGGCTGGACGAGCAGTACTTC	CASKGRGLDEQYF
NA	14	TRBV7-2	TRBJ2-5	NA	TGTGCCAGCAGCTTAGCGGACTATGAAGAGACCCAGTACTTC	CASSLADYEETQYF
NA	15	TRBV18	TRBJ2-7	TRBD1	TGTGCCAGCTCACGAATACAGGGGGCGAATGGTGAGCAGTACTTC	CASSRIQGANGEQYF
NA	13	TRBV11-3	TRBJ2-3	NA	TGTGCCAGCAGCTTAGGTATAGCAGATACGCAGTATTTT	CASSLGIADTQYF
NA	15	TRBV6-5	TRBJ1-2	TRBD1	TGTGCCAGCAGTTCTGCTGGGACAGATAACTATGGCTACACCTTC	CASSSAGTDNYGYTF
NA	13	TRBV6-1	TRBJ2-7	NA	TGTGCCAGCAGTGAAGTGGCGGCTTACGAGCAGTACTTC	CASSEVAAYEQYF
once	14	TRBV6-5	TRBJ1-2	NA	TGTGCCAGCAGTCGTCAGGCGACTAACTATGGCTACACCTTC	CASSRQATNYGYTF
once	13	TRBV6-4	TRBJ1-1	NA	TGTGCCAGCAGGATGACAGAGAACACTGAAGCTTTCTTT	CASRMTENTEAFF
few	15	TRBV18	TRBJ2-5	TRBD1	TGTGCCAGCTCACCATCCAGGGGGCGGATTGAGACCCAGTACTTC	CASSPSRGRIETQYF
NA	14	TRBV28	TRBJ1-5	TRBD1	TGTGCCAGCGGCGTCGGACAGGGTAGGCAGCCCCAGCATTTT	CASGVGQGRQPQHF
NA	14	TRBV5-1	TRBJ2-1	TRBD1	TGCGCCAGCAGCTCTTACAGGGGGTATGGTGAGCAGTTCTTC	CASSSYRGYGEQFF
few	15	TRBV5-1	TRBJ1-1	NA	TGCGCCAGCAGCGGACAGAATACCATGAACACTGAAGCTTTCTTT	CASSGQNTMNTEAFF